This TCR beta chain was sequenced in a study of T cells in Graves' hyperthyroidism and ophthalmopathy. From RNA transcripts, TCR beta CDR3 regions were amplified. The TCR CDR3 was amplified in a first-round RT-PCR using the HTBI primer set. TCRdb re-called the multiplex PCR reads with MiXCR, one entry per CDR3 protein. The sample records about 480,000 distinct CDR3 sequences, 20% to 25% being singletons. CDR3 length: 13 amino acids. Germline loops: CDR1 LNHDA, CDR2 SQIVND (reference sequence). Trimming left V 6 bases short and J 4 bases short, with 12 bases between. The clonotype originates from a woman in her seventies with Graves' ophthalmopathy. Sequencing was performed on blood. V gene TRBV19 combines with J gene TRBJ1-2; possibly TRBD1 for D (6 bases). CDR3 loop: CASSRDTTYGYTF. The CDR3 region has the DNA TGTGCCAGTAGCAGGGACACTACCTATGGCTACACCTTC.